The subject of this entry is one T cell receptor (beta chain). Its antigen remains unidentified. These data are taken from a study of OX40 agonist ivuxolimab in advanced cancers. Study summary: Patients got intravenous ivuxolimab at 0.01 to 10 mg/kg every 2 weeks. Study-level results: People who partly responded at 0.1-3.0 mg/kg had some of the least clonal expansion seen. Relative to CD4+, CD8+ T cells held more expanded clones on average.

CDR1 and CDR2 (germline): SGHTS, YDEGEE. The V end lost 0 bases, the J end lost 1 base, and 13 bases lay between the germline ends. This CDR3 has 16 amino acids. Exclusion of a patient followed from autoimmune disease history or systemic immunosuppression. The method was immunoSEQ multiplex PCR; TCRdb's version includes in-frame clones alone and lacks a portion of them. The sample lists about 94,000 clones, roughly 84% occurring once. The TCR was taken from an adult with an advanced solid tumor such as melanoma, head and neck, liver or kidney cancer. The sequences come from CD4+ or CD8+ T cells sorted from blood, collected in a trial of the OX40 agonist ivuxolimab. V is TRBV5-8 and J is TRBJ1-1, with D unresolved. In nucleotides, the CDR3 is TGTGCCAGCAGCTTGGGGATGCGCAGACGGAACACTGAAGCTTTCTTT. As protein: CASSLGMRRRNTEAFF. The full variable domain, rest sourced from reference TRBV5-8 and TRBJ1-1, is EAGVTQSPTHLIKTRGQQATLRCSPISGHTSVYWYQQALGLGLQFLLWYDEGEERNRGNFPPRFSGRQFPNYSSELNVNALELEDSALYLCASSLGMRRRNTEAFFGQGTRLTVV.